The rows below give T cell receptor beta chains drawn from one sample of a study of identical twins. Using its own MiXCR run on the 5' RACE reads, TCRdb lists one record per CDR3 protein. The top ten clones hold under 3.5% of a sample with some 500,000 distinct CDR3 sequences, just under 10% of them seen once. The data were also submitted as part of a second study, on yellow fever vaccine responses in identical twins.

Sequencing was done on a sample of PBMCs. These receptors all come from a woman aged 18-35 years in good health. Both conserved end residues are part of each CDR3. D genes are given only for firm matches. Clone size is not always given. Where it is, it says once, few, many or a class for expanded clones.

TRBJ2-3 many TRBD2 TRBV20-1 CSARSPGLAGVADTQYF TGCAGTGCTAGGTCACCGGGACTAGCGGGGGTGGCAGATACGCAGTATTTT
TRBJ1-6 many TRBD1 TRBV12-3/TRBV12-4 CASTIRGRFNSPLHF TGTGCCAGCACTATAAGGGGGCGGTTTAATTCACCCCTCCACTTT
TRBJ2-3 many - TRBV5-6 CASSLEGLTDTQYF TGTGCCAGCAGCTTGGAGGGCTTGACAGATACGCAGTATTTT
TRBJ2-5 few - TRBV7-6 CASSTMDGIPRETQYF TGTGCCAGCAGCACCATGGATGGGATCCCAAGGGAGACCCAGTACTTC
TRBJ2-1 - - TRBV5-6 CASSFIGEYNEQFF TGTGCCAGCAGCTTTATCGGGGAATACAATGAGCAGTTCTTC
TRBJ2-7 few - TRBV27 CASSLSRPHTSSYEQYF TGTGCCAGCAGTTTAAGTCGACCCCACACCAGCTCCTACGAGCAGTACTTC
TRBJ2-3 - - TRBV12-2 CASRLASTEIDTQYF TGTGCAAGTCGCTTAGCCTCGACTGAGATAGATACGCAGTATTTT
TRBJ2-5 few - TRBV7-9 CASSAINWYQETQYF TGTGCCAGCAGCGCCATAAATTGGTACCAAGAGACCCAGTACTTC
TRBJ1-6 - - TRBV6-5 CASSYGGSYNSPLHF TGTGCCAGCAGTTACGGAGGCAGCTATAATTCACCCCTCCACTTT
TRBJ2-5 few - TRBV5-1 CASSWGARGGTETQYF TGCGCCAGCAGCTGGGGAGCCAGGGGGGGGACGGAGACCCAGTACTTC
TRBJ1-5 - TRBD1 TRBV14 CAIPRQGAQPQHF TGTGCCATTCCTAGACAGGGGGCTCAGCCCCAGCATTTT
TRBJ2-1 many - TRBV11-2 CASSFRRGAPNEQFF TGTGCCAGCAGCTTTAGGAGGGGGGCCCCCAATGAGCAGTTCTTC
TRBJ2-7 - - TRBV20-1 CSASILQGSYEQYF TGCAGTGCGAGCATCCTTCAAGGCTCCTACGAGCAGTACTTC
TRBJ2-3 few TRBD2 TRBV6-2/TRBV6-3 CASSSRLEQTSEVTDTQYF TGTGCCAGCAGTTCCCGACTTGAACAGACTAGCGAAGTCACAGATACGCAGTATTTT
TRBJ2-1 many - TRBV5-6 CASSLISGPYNEQFF TGTGCCAGCAGCTTGATTTCAGGCCCGTACAATGAGCAGTTCTTC
TRBJ2-7 many - TRBV3-1 CASSLWSGTDSYEQYF TGTGCCAGCAGCCTATGGTCCGGGACGGACTCCTACGAGCAGTACTTC
TRBJ2-1 - - TRBV12-3/TRBV12-4 CASSRTTDEQFF TGTGCCAGCAGCAGGACTACGGATGAGCAGTTCTTC
TRBJ2-2 many - TRBV28 CASSLSGYTGELFF TGTGCCAGCAGCCTGAGCGGGTACACCGGGGAGCTGTTTTTT
TRBJ2-3 many - TRBV7-9 CASSLASGAGDTQYF TGTGCCAGCAGCTTAGCGTCCGGCGCAGGGGATACGCAGTATTTT
TRBJ1-6 few - TRBV3-1 CASSQGFGESPLHF TGTGCCAGCAGCCAAGGTTTCGGAGAATCACCCCTCCACTTT
TRBJ2-7 many - TRBV2 CASSEAVSVGYEQYF TGTGCCAGCAGTGAAGCAGTATCGGTTGGCTACGAGCAGTACTTC
TRBJ1-1 - - TRBV7-2 CASSFHGIRRPEAFF TGTGCCAGCAGCTTCCACGGGATCAGGAGGCCTGAAGCTTTCTTT
TRBJ2-3 many TRBD2 TRBV12-3/TRBV12-4 CASRQRGTSTDTQYF TGTGCCAGCAGGCAGCGGGGTACTAGCACAGATACGCAGTATTTT
TRBJ2-7 many - TRBV11-2 CASSLDSPYEQYF TGTGCCAGCAGCTTAGACAGTCCCTACGAGCAGTACTTC
TRBJ2-2 few TRBD1 TRBV6-1 CASSPQGAITGELFF TGTGCCAGCAGCCCCCAGGGGGCCATCACCGGGGAGCTGTTTTTT
TRBJ2-7 - TRBD2 TRBV7-8 CASKARGLAGGIRAYEQYF TGTGCCAGCAAAGCACGGGGACTAGCGGGAGGGATCCGCGCCTACGAGCAGTACTTC
TRBJ2-5 - - TRBV4-2 CASSQGPQAVETQYF TGTGCCAGCAGCCAAGGTCCTCAGGCCGTTGAGACCCAGTACTTC
TRBJ2-3 many - TRBV4-2 CASSQADRADTQYF TGTGCCAGCAGCCAAGCCGATAGAGCAGATACGCAGTATTTT
TRBJ2-3 many - TRBV7-2 CASTLGVTGSSPDTQYF TGTGCCAGCACTTTAGGGGTTACAGGGTCAAGTCCAGATACGCAGTATTTT
TRBJ1-3 many - TRBV7-2 CASSSQGPSGVRNTIYF TGTGCCAGCAGCTCACAGGGACCCTCTGGTGTAAGAAACACCATATATTTT
TRBJ2-7 few - TRBV20-1 CSARDNRPYEQYF TGCAGTGCTAGAGATAATCGACCCTACGAGCAGTACTTC
TRBJ2-7 few TRBD1 TRBV18 CASSPLGGTGSGYEQYF TGTGCCAGCTCACCACTAGGAGGGACAGGGTCCGGGTACGAGCAGTACTTC
TRBJ1-2 many - TRBV5-1 CASSLLEGDYGYTF TGCGCCAGCAGCTTGTTGGAGGGGGACTATGGCTACACCTTC
TRBJ2-7 few TRBD2 TRBV7-9 CASSSGLASAYEQYF TGTGCCAGCAGCTCCGGACTAGCCAGCGCCTACGAGCAGTACTTC
TRBJ2-2 - - TRBV7-7 CASSDKSTGELFF TGTGCTAGCAGCGATAAGTCTACCGGGGAGCTGTTTTTT
TRBJ2-7 - TRBD1 TRBV27 CASSSRQGDEQYF TGTGCCAGCAGTTCACGACAGGGAGACGAGCAGTACTTC
TRBJ2-5 few - TRBV12-3/TRBV12-4 CASSALSWPGRETQYF TGTGCCAGCAGTGCCCTCAGCTGGCCCGGCAGGGAGACCCAGTACTTC
TRBJ2-5 few TRBD1 TRBV5-1 CASSLQGFGETQYF TGCGCCAGCAGCTTACAGGGGTTTGGGGAGACCCAGTACTTC
TRBJ1-5 - - TRBV5-5 CASSYRQDNQPQHF TGTGCCAGCAGCTACCGACAGGACAATCAGCCCCAGCATTTT
TRBJ2-5 many TRBD2 TRBV29-1 CGLLAGSDQETQYF TGCGGTCTCCTAGCGGGGTCCGACCAAGAGACCCAGTACTTC